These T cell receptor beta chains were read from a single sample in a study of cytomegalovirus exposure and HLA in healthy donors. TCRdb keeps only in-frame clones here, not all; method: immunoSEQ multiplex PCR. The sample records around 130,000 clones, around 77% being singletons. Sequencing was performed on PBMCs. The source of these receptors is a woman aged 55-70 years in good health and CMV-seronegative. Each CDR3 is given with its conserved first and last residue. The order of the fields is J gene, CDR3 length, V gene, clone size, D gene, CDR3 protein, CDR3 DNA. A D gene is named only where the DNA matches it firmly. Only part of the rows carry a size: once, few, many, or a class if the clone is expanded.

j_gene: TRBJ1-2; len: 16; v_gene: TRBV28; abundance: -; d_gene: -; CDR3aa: CASTQRGRGENYGYTF; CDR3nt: TGTGCCAGCACCCAAAGGGGCAGGGGCGAAAACTATGGCTACACCTTC
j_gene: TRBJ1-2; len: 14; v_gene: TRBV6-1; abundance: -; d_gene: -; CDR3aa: CASSEDTGNYGYTF; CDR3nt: TGTGCCAGCAGTGAAGATACAGGGAACTATGGCTACACCTTC
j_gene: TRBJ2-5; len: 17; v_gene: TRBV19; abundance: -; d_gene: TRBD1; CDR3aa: CASSLLGTGGPKGTQYF; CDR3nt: TGTGCCAGTAGTCTGTTAGGGACAGGAGGACCCAAGGGGACCCAGTACTTC
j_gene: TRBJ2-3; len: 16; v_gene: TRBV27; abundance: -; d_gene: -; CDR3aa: CASTSSQGRFYYTQYF; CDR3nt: TGTGCCAGCACCTCATCACAGGGAAGGTTCTACTATACGCAGTATTTT
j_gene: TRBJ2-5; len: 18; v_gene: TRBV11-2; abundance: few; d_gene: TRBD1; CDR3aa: CASSLVAWDRADDGTQYF; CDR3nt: TGTGCCAGCAGCTTAGTTGCGTGGGACAGGGCCGATGACGGGACCCAGTACTTC
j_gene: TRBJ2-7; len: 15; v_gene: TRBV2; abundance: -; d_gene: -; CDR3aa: CASSEESGRGYEQYF; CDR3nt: TGTGCCAGCAGTGAAGAGTCTGGCAGGGGCTACGAGCAGTACTTC
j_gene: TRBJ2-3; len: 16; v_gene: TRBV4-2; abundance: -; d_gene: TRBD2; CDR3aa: CASSQGGTSGTDTQYF; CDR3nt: TGTGCCAGCAGCCAAGGGGGGACTAGCGGCACAGATACGCAGTATTTT
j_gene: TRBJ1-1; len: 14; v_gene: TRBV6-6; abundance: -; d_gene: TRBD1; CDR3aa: CASRRGRMNTEAFF; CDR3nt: TGTGCCAGCCGCAGGGGGCGCATGAACACTGAAGCTTTCTTT
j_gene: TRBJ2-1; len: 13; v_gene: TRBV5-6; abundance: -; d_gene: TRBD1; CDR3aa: CASSPGQGDEQFF; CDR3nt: TGTGCCAGCAGCCCGGGACAGGGCGATGAGCAGTTCTTC
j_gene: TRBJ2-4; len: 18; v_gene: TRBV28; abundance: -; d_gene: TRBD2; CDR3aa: CASSTLAGRSIAKNIQYF; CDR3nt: TGTGCCAGCAGTACGCTAGCGGGAAGAAGTATAGCCAAAAACATTCAGTACTTC
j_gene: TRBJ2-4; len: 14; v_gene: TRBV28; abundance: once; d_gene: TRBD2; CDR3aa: CASSRLAGEHIQYF; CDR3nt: TGTGCCAGCAGTCGACTAGCGGGAGAGCACATTCAGTACTTC
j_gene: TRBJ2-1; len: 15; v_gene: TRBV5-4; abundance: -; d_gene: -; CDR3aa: CASSPGGAEGNEQFF; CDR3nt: TGTGCCAGCAGCCCCGGGGGAGCGGAGGGAAATGAGCAGTTCTTC
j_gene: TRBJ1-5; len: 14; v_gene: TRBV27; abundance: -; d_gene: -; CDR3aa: CASSLSSHNQPQHF; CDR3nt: TGTGCCAGCAGTTTATCCAGTCACAATCAGCCCCAGCATTTT
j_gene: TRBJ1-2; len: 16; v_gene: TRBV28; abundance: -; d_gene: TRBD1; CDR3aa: CASIRGRGISNYGYTF; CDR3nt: TGTGCCAGCATACGGGGCAGGGGGATATCTAACTATGGCTACACCTTC
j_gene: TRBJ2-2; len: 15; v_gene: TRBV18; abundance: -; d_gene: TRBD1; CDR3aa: CASSRQGVVAGELFF; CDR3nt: TGTGCCAGCTCGAGACAGGGGGTCGTCGCCGGGGAGCTGTTTTTT
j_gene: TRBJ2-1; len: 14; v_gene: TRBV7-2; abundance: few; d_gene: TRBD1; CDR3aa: CASRRQGSGNEQFF; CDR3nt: TGTGCCAGCAGGAGACAGGGGTCTGGCAATGAGCAGTTCTTC
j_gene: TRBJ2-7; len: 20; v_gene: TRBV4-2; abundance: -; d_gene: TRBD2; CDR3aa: CASSQDGWTSGGGLYYEQYF; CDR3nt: TGTGCCAGCAGCCAAGATGGGTGGACTAGCGGGGGGGGTCTTTATTACGAGCAGTACTTC
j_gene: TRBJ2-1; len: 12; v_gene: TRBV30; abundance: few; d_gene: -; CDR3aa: CAWYNFDNEQFF; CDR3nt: TGTGCCTGGTATAACTTTGACAATGAGCAGTTCTTC
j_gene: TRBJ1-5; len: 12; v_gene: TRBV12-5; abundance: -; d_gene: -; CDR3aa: CASANGYQPQHF; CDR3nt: TGTGCTAGTGCTAACGGGTATCAGCCCCAGCATTTT